Listed below are T cell receptor beta chains from one sample, sequenced in a study of CD8+CD57+ T cells in acquired aplastic anemia. TCRdb reanalysed the reads using MiXCR and keeps one entry per CDR3 protein. The profile covers under 150,000 distinct CDR3 sequences, with about 40% appearing a single time and approximately 2.6% taken by the ten largest. Specimen: sorted CD4+, CD8+, or CD8+CD57+ T cells (not recorded which) from PBMCs. These receptors were taken from a human donor with aplastic anemia. Each CDR3 is given with its conserved first and last residue. The D gene is left open where the match is weak. For some rows the clone size is stated as once, few or many, or as a class when expanded; others skip it.

size,D,V,J,CDR3,DNA
.,.,TRBV25-1,TRBJ2-2,CASSGPLAGELFF,TGTGCCAGCAGTGGTCCACTAGCCGGGGAGCTGTTTTTT
.,TRBD1,TRBV19,TRBJ1-2,CASSGTGNYGYTF,TGTGCCAGTAGTGGGACAGGGAACTATGGCTACACCTTC
.,TRBD1,TRBV14,TRBJ2-1,CASSQDVGQGPRSF,TGTGCCAGCAGCCAAGATGTGGGACAGGGTCCTCGGTCCTTC
.,TRBD1,TRBV20-1,TRBJ2-5,CSAGTGGRETQYF,TGCAGTGCTGGGACAGGGGGCCGGGAGACCCAGTACTTC
many,.,TRBV2,TRBJ1-2,CASSTSTGKDGYTF,TGTGCCAGCAGTACGTCTACAGGGAAGGATGGCTACACCTTC
many,.,TRBV10-3,TRBJ2-3,CAIGPSGTQYF,TGTGCCATAGGGCCCAGTGGTACGCAGTATTTT
.,TRBD1,TRBV10-3,TRBJ2-1,CAISELGTGSSYNEQFF,TGTGCCATCAGTGAGCTTGGGACAGGGAGCTCCTACAATGAGCAGTTCTTC
many,TRBD1,TRBV24-1,TRBJ2-1,CATSAPGDRGAEQFF,TGTGCCACCAGTGCGCCGGGGGACAGGGGCGCTGAGCAGTTCTTC
many,TRBD1,TRBV7-2,TRBJ1-1,CASSLAGTGGTEAFF,TGTGCCAGCAGCTTAGCGGGGACAGGGGGTACTGAAGCTTTCTTT
few,TRBD2,TRBV5-4,TRBJ2-3,CASSLPSGGAGTDTQYF,TGTGCCAGCAGCTTGCCTAGCGGGGGGGCCGGCACAGATACGCAGTATTTT
many,.,TRBV20-1,TRBJ2-3,CSARILGPSTDTQYF,TGCAGTGCTAGAATTCTAGGCCCCAGCACAGATACGCAGTATTTT
few,TRBD2,TRBV20-1,TRBJ2-3,CSAQTSGEADTQYF,TGCAGTGCACAGACTAGCGGGGAGGCAGATACGCAGTATTTT
many,TRBD1,TRBV9,TRBJ2-3,CASGTAPTDTQYF,TGTGCCAGTGGGACAGCACCGACAGATACGCAGTATTTT
once,TRBD1,TRBV20-1,TRBJ1-5,CSARDGVGTGDNQPQHF,TGCAGTGCTAGAGATGGGGTAGGGACAGGGGACAATCAGCCCCAGCATTTT
many,.,TRBV20-1,TRBJ2-2,CSATDSEGFGELFF,TGCAGTGCGACGGACTCTGAAGGATTCGGGGAGCTGTTTTTT
.,.,TRBV24-1,TRBJ1-2,CATSDWDAYGYTF,TGTGCCACCAGTGATTGGGATGCGTATGGCTACACCTTC
few,.,TRBV6-2/TRBV6-3,TRBJ2-6,CASSRGHSGANVLTF,TGTGCCAGCTCGAGGGGTCACTCTGGGGCCAACGTCCTGACTTTC
.,.,TRBV19,TRBJ1-1,CASTLQGPATEAFF,TGTGCCAGTACCCTACAGGGCCCCGCGACTGAAGCTTTCTTT
many,.,TRBV28,TRBJ2-1,CASSKELEQFF,TGTGCCAGCAGCAAAGAGCTTGAGCAGTTCTTC
.,.,TRBV2,TRBJ2-5,CASSQSGTAQETQYF,TGTGCCAGCAGCCAGTCGGGGACGGCCCAAGAGACCCAGTACTTC
many,TRBD1,TRBV2,TRBJ1-2,CASSVRQGLDGYTF,TGTGCCAGCAGTGTCAGACAGGGTTTGGATGGCTACACCTTC
.,.,TRBV20-1,TRBJ2-7,CSASIEGRSSYEQYF,TGCAGTGCATCCATCGAGGGTAGAAGCTCCTACGAGCAGTACTTC
.,.,TRBV7-9,TRBJ2-7,CASSSGANREQYF,TGTGCCAGCAGCTCGGGGGCTAATCGGGAGCAGTACTTC
many,TRBD1,TRBV4-2,TRBJ2-1,CASSLVYPGQGDEQFF,TGTGCCAGCAGCCTAGTCTATCCGGGACAGGGCGATGAGCAGTTCTTC
many,.,TRBV20-1,TRBJ1-1,CSAREQGEGSEAFF,TGCAGTGCTAGAGAACAGGGAGAAGGCTCTGAAGCTTTCTTT
many,TRBD2,TRBV6-2/TRBV6-3,TRBJ2-3,CASSYRASGGDRTDTQYF,TGTGCCAGCAGTTACAGGGCGTCGGGGGGAGATCGCACAGATACGCAGTATTTT
many,TRBD2,TRBV4-2,TRBJ2-5,CASSLSRASGQETQYF,TGTGCCAGCAGCCTTTCACGGGCTAGCGGACAAGAGACCCAGTACTTC
few,.,TRBV18,TRBJ1-1,CASSLPGGTTEAFF,TGTGCCAGCTCCCTTCCGGGAGGGACCACTGAAGCTTTCTTT
many,.,TRBV2,TRBJ2-3,CASRAPGADTQYF,TGTGCCAGCAGAGCACCGGGGGCAGATACGCAGTATTTT
.,TRBD1,TRBV20-1,TRBJ1-2,CSARPSDRDHGYTF,TGCAGTGCTAGACCCTCGGACAGGGACCATGGCTACACCTTC
many,.,TRBV4-2,TRBJ1-2,CASSQGDRAAYYGYTF,TGTGCCAGCAGCCAAGGTGACCGGGCAGCCTACTATGGCTACACCTTC
many,.,TRBV5-6,TRBJ2-5,CASSLRTGETQYF,TGTGCCAGCAGCCTACGGACGGGAGAGACCCAGTACTTC
many,TRBD1,TRBV19,TRBJ2-1,CASSIRWDRGPVEQFF,TGTGCCAGTAGTATAAGGTGGGACAGGGGGCCTGTTGAGCAGTTCTTC
.,TRBD1,TRBV18,TRBJ1-2,CASSPTGSNVVGYTF,TGTGCCAGCTCGCCGACAGGGTCGAATGTGGTTGGCTACACCTTC
few,.,TRBV10-3,TRBJ1-1,CAISLIKNTEAFF,TGTGCCATCAGTTTGATCAAGAACACTGAAGCTTTCTTT
many,TRBD1,TRBV24-1,TRBJ1-2,CATSEETGGNYGYTF,TGTGCCACCAGTGAGGAGACAGGGGGCAACTATGGCTACACCTTC
.,.,TRBV20-1,TRBJ2-2,CSAGPGPTNTGELFF,TGCAGTGCTGGTCCCGGGCCGACGAACACCGGGGAGCTGTTTTTT
many,TRBD1,TRBV27,TRBJ1-5,CASSRQGNSNQPQHF,TGTGCCAGCAGCCGACAGGGGAATAGCAATCAGCCCCAGCATTTT
.,.,TRBV19,TRBJ1-3,CASRPDVGNTIYF,TGTGCCAGTAGACCGGACGTCGGAAACACCATATATTTT
few,.,TRBV7-3,TRBJ1-6,CASSLGWGSPLHF,TGTGCCAGCAGCTTAGGGTGGGGTTCACCCCTCCACTTT
.,TRBD1,TRBV24-1,TRBJ2-2,CATKGTGGLFF,TGTGCCACTAAAGGGACAGGCGGTCTGTTTTTT
once,.,TRBV20-1,TRBJ2-7,CSGLVSSYEQYF,TGCAGTGGACTAGTAAGCTCCTACGAGCAGTACTTC
few,TRBD1,TRBV7-8,TRBJ1-1,CASSFQGGTEAFF,TGTGCCAGCAGCTTTCAGGGGGGCACTGAAGCTTTCTTT
.,TRBD2,TRBV19,TRBJ2-1,CASRLTSGGAPMQFF,TGTGCCAGTAGATTGACTAGCGGGGGGGCCCCCATGCAGTTCTTC
many,TRBD1,TRBV6-4,TRBJ1-1,CASKLTQGAGTEAFF,TGTGCCAGCAAACTGACCCAGGGGGCCGGTACTGAAGCTTTCTTT
many,TRBD2,TRBV10-1,TRBJ2-3,CASSESGLAADTQYF,TGCGCCAGCAGTGAGTCGGGGCTAGCGGCAGATACGCAGTATTTT
.,TRBD1,TRBV13,TRBJ1-4,CASSADRGKLFF,TGTGCCAGCAGCGCCGACAGGGGAAAACTGTTTTTT
once,.,TRBV24-1,TRBJ1-6,CATSETGYNSPLHF,TGTGCCACCAGTGAGACAGGTTACAATTCACCCCTCCACTTT
.,.,TRBV5-3,TRBJ1-1,CASSGWDGFEAFF,TGTGCCAGCAGCGGTTGGGATGGGTTTGAGGCTTTCTTT
.,.,TRBV7-2,TRBJ1-3,CASSLMPSSGNTIYF,TGTGCCAGCAGCTTAATGCCCAGCTCTGGAAACACCATATATTTT